A single T cell receptor beta chain is shown here with its context. Its target is not known. The investigators split CD4+ cells into a CD45RA+ naive subset and a CD45RA-negative memory subset. This CDR3 is built from 14 residues. J lost 8 bases, V lost 6 bases, and 7 bases had no gene match. Germline CDR1 reads MNHNS; CDR2 reads SASEGT. The sample is drawn from a study of shared clonotypes between healthy human individuals. Study-level background: With ages of 18 to 49, the donors were a couple of women and a few men. Findings and limits, study-wide: Sampling covered nothing but blood. Tissue TCR repertoires likely differ from those found in blood.

It was around 190 ng DNA, approximately 30,000 T cell genomes, that sorted-subset replicate PCRs used. The assay was immunoSEQ multiplex PCR, and TCRdb's table has in-frame clones only and misses some. Found here are about 1.1 million clones, approximately 80% of them singletons; the top ten hold roughly 0.83%. This chain uses TRBV6-1 with TRBJ2-1; 10 bases match TRBD2. The sequence was obtained from a man younger than 35 in good health. Some clones in this sample may be carry-over from other donors' samples. Material: memory CD4+ T cells from PBMCs. The subset denotes: CD45RA-negative fraction. The CDR3 reads CASRSGTSVYEQFF. CDR3 DNA sequence: TGTGCCAGCAGGTCCGGGACTAGCGTCTATGAGCAGTTCTTC.